Included here is one T cell receptor (beta chain) sequence, with context. The data derive from a study of identical twins. cDNA carried unique molecular identifiers, and a universal primer site was added by template switching. TCRdb fed the 5' RACE reads into MiXCR, producing one record per CDR3 protein. The data show some 1,700,000 distinct CDR3 sequences, around 29% seen once. Germline V gene sequence: CDR1 SGHDN, CDR2 FVKESK. The CDR3 spans 15 residues. V was clipped by 4 bases and J by 6 bases, with 18 bases between them. The gene calls are TRBV14 and TRBJ1-2; D may be TRBD1 (6 bases). The specimen was cord blood. The sequence came from a newborn girl in good health. The CDR3 region is CASSLLGRGDNGYTF. The CDR3 region has the DNA TGTGCCAGCAGCCTCCTCGGCAGGGGAGACAATGGCTACACCTTC. Complete variable domain (other parts from reference TRBV14 and TRBJ1-2): EAGVTQFPSHSVIEKGQTVTLRCDPISGHDNLYWYRRVMGKEIKFLLHFVKESKQDESGMPNNRFLAERTGGTYSTLKVQPAELEDSGVYFCASSLLGRGDNGYTFGSGTRLTVV.